The entry below describes one T cell receptor (beta chain). This clone turned up a few times. Its specific antigen is unknown. No clone much larger than this one lies a single base away; base qualities are absent. These data are taken from a study of cytomegalovirus exposure and HLA in healthy donors (TCRdb year 2017). About the investigation overall: An earlier analysis of several hundred of the donors reported 250 to 300 Gb of sequence data and around 120 million unique TCR beta sequences from roughly 200 million T cells. The study aimed to test whether cataloging public T cell receptors could reveal signatures of past pathogen exposure. In a later genetic analysis, genome-wide SNP genotypes for about three fifths of the 666 donors were used, and that subset was treated as a discovery cohort. Because of strong linkage in the cohort, roughly five DR-DQ haplotypes were treated as single units for association and clustering. All discovery cohort repertoires had been generated on a single sequencing platform. Typing coverage varied by locus: about 620-640 donors for A, B, C, DRB1 and DQB1; roughly 500 for DQA1; more than 600 for DPA1; about 450 for DPB1. To predict cytomegalovirus infection status, the study brought together high-throughput TCR immunosequencing, statistical association of individual TCRs with disease status, and machine learning. An earlier analysis of several hundred of the donors used high-throughput TCR beta sequencing to judge whether each TCR beta V gene segment behaved as functional or pseudogenic. In the later analysis, no new phenotypic data were used to find candidate immune exposures; instead, reliance was placed on TCR beta sequences and their occurrence across donors. An early release covering about 600 HLA-typed donors comprised about 300 gigabases of sequencing data and 85 million to 100 million unique TCR sequences. Using immunosequencing, the study profiled T cell repertoires from about 610 subjects and related those repertoires to cytomegalovirus serostatus. Donor age, sex, ethnicity and CMV serostatus were compiled together with the repertoire data. HLA typing included class I and class II loci at four-digit resolution. Of the roughly 430 genotyped donors, over 65% fell in the genetic ancestry cluster associated with self-reported Caucasian donors. A later analysis re-analyzed previously published TCR beta repertoires from 650 to 800 donors and added high-resolution HLA genotyping to study TCR occurrence patterns. A separate validation cohort of approximately 120 different subjects was used in addition to the roughly 720-subject first cohort. Among roughly 400 genotyped donors of the cohort, an average of about 220,000 unique TCR beta nucleotide sequences was sequenced per donor, of which roughly 17% were non-productive. What the study reported, not specific to this receptor: A group of highly shared sequence variants was considered likely to be a technical artifact of the sequencing pipeline. In vitro tests confirmed that three of the cytomegalovirus-associated TCR beta chains recognize cytomegalovirus antigens. A later analysis reported that several top co-occurrence clusters appeared linked to parvovirus B19, influenza, CMV and Epstein-Barr virus. In a later analysis, HLA-associated TCR beta chains showed more clonal expansion and lower generation probabilities than non-associated chains that were equally common. Because some donors lacked HLA typing at each locus, the association tests relied only on the typed subset. In an earlier analysis of several hundred of the donors, most TCR beta V segments were observed in productive rearrangements about 90% or about 30% of the time, broadly matching IMGT annotations. For the cohort, immune exposure information was limited to CMV serostatus. In a later genetic analysis, a missense DCLRE1C variant was associated with V-gene and J-gene trimming of TCR beta chains, and the association was replicated in an independent cohort. Across donors, most TCR sequences were observed very rarely, whereas some public TCRs were present in many individuals. A later analysis found that TCR association rates varied across HLA loci, with DRB1 alleles showing the most associated TCRs and HLA-C alleles the fewest. Correlated functional status among segregating V segments might reflect linkage disequilibrium, but an unknown experimental factor could not be ruled out. The 87-base-pair reads could not distinguish some IMGT-functional V segments, including TRBV6-2 and TRBV6-3, so those segments were excluded. A later analysis associated about 17,000 TCR beta sequences with specific HLA alleles at a false discovery rate of 0.05. Presence/absence analyses assumed roughly uniform sequencing depth across donors, an assumption that may not hold. A total of 150 or so TCR beta chains were listed by the study as associated with cytomegalovirus. A further reported finding was that TCR beta sequences accurately predicted the HLA-A and HLA-B alleles for most subjects in the first cohort. Only TCR beta chains were sequenced in this cohort, and the absence of alpha or paired-chain data limited detectable features. Most CMV-associated TCR beta chains appeared to be HLA-restricted in a later analysis, and the HLA associations seemed to be driven largely by CMV exposure. The earlier analysis of almost 600 of the donors excluded some 15 rarely observed V segments, including chromosome 9 orphons, because counts were too low. A later genetic analysis reported fewer N-insertions in productive TCRs among donors in an Asian-associated ancestry cluster than the roughly 720-donor mean. In both the original and validation cohorts, the classifier was reported to diagnose cytomegalovirus status with high specificity and sensitivity. Strong co-occurrence of HLA alleles, especially DR and DQ, made assigning TCR associations to individual alleles difficult. According to the authors, the approach could potentially be generalized to other disease states and immunological phenotypes.

The cohort comprised hundreds of healthy bone marrow donors. At the time of sampling, all cohort members were nominally healthy, though unrecorded immune exposures were likely present. The donor tested CMV seronegative and was one of the 352 seronegative cohort members. Each donor provided a peripheral blood sample, and peripheral blood mononuclear cells were used for TCR beta sequencing. The Qiagen DNeasy Blood Extraction Kit was used to extract genomic DNA from the blood cell samples. The cysteine opens and the phenylalanine closes a CDR3 of 13 amino acids. Only the CDR3 part of the read is kept: 39 bases, read in frame from the first base. From a lookup of the germline V gene (reference sequence), CDR1 and CDR2 are LNHDA and SQIVND. V loses 6 bases at its end and J loses 3 bases; junction bases beyond the gene matches: 4. The protocol used for the library was the immunoSEQ multiplex PCR assay. The multiplex PCR relied on a mix of 60 forward primers for TCR Vbeta segments and 13 reverse primers for TCR Jbeta segments. A multiplex PCR assay on genomic DNA amplified the CDR3 region of rearranged TCR beta genes. Amplified TCR beta libraries were sequenced as 87-base-pair reads on the Illumina HiSeq System. As for how the authors treated the data: A later analysis tallied around 87 million unique TCR beta chains across the approximately 670 repertoires, and approximately 9.9 million of those chains were shared by two or more donors. Raw reads were error-corrected and collapsed into unique sequences with a nearest-neighbor algorithm that merged closely related sequences to remove PCR and sequencing errors. To assign V, D and J gene segments, CDR3 sequences were aligned to IMGT reference sequences. For a sequence to be retained, a match of at least six nucleotides was required to both a V gene segment and a J gene segment. Rearrangements were called productive when the CDR3 lacked stop codons and stayed in frame with V and J; all others were non-productive. CDR3 was defined according to IMGT convention as the region running from the second conserved V-encoded cysteine to the conserved J-encoded phenylalanine. Sequences without an unambiguous match to a single V gene segment were excluded from the earlier analysis of over 500 of the donors. An earlier analysis of fewer than 650 of the donors classified V segments as functional when productive rearrangements were above 56.7% and as segregating when the standard deviation between donors was above 5%. A statistical classification framework was developed to diagnose cytomegalovirus status using the catalog of TCR beta chain sequences. A later analysis assigned V and J genes by comparing TCR nucleotide sequences with IMGT/GENE-DB human TR gene sequences. A later analysis assigned CDR3 sequences and most-parsimonious VDJ recombination scenarios with the TCRdist pipeline. In a later analysis, each TCR beta chain was defined by its CDR3 amino acid sequence together with its V-gene family, and reads without a unique V-gene family were excluded. To address suspected cross-contamination and a sequencing artifact, a later analysis removed a few hundred highly shared, low-generation-probability nucleotide sequences. In a later analysis, a clonal expansion index for each public chain was calculated from normalized within-repertoire ranks of inferred template counts. In a later analysis, generation probabilities were computed using a VDJ recombination model fitted to out-of-frame rearrangements, and the results were checked against IGoR. In a later analysis, hypergeometric tests were used to score TCR-TCR, TCR-HLA and TCR-CMV co-occurrence, with a repertoire-size bias correction applied to TCR pairs. To estimate false discovery rates, a later analysis permuted the HLA or CMV assignments 20 times. In a later analysis, co-occurring TCRs were grouped using DBSCAN, and TCRdist sequence similarity was added for clustering within HLA-allele-positive subsets. For co-occurrence clustering, repertoires with fewer than 30,000 or more than 120,000 public chains were excluded, along with four to six repertoires with anomalous nucleotide sharing. Drawn from immuneACCESS, this table holds only the in-frame rearrangements with V and J called that TCRdb kept. Clones are partly lost; checked studies trace under half to an unresolved V gene and leave the rest unexplained. That table supplies the V and J calls and clone size; D and trimming were determined from the DNA. Counted in this sample were 180,000 or so clones; 70% to 80% of them appeared once. Around 1.5% of the sample comes from the top ten.

The chain couples TRBV19 to TRBJ1-2; TRBD1 matches 7 bases in the middle. The receptor's source is a man aged 18 to 30 in good health and CMV-seronegative. The specimen was PBMCs. CDR3 sequence: CASRPGTDYGYTF. The DNA is as follows: TGTGCCAGTAGGCCCGGGACAGACTATGGCTACACCTTC. With all but the CDR3 taken from the reference TRBV19 and TRBJ1-2 genes, the full variable domain is: DGGITQSPKYLFRKEGQNVTLSCEQNLNHDAMYWYRQDPGQGLRLIYYSQIVNDFQKGDIAEGYSVSREKKESFPLTVTSAQKNPTAFYLCASRPGTDYGYTFGSGTRLTVV.